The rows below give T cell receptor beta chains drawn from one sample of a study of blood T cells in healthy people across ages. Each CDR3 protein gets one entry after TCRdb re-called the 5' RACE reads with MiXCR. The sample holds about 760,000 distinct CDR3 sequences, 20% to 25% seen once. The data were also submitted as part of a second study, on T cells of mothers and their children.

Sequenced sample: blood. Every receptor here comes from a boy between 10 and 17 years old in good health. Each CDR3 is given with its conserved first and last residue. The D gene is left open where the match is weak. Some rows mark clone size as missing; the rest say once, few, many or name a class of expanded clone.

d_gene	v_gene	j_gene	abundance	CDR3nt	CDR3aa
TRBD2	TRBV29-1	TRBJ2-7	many	TGCAGCGTTGTGAAGGTAGCGGGAGTAGGTGAGCAGTACTTC	CSVVKVAGVGEQYF
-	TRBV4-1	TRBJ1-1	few	TGCGCCAGCAGCCCCGACAGAGAAAACACTGAAGCTTTCTTT	CASSPDRENTEAFF
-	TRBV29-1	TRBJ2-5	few	TGCAGCGTTGTGGCGGACTTCCAAGAGACCCAGTACTTC	CSVVADFQETQYF
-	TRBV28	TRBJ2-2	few	TGTGCCAGCAGTTTAGACCGGGGGCCGAACACCGGGGAGCTGTTTTTT	CASSLDRGPNTGELFF
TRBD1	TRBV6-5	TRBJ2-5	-	TGTGCCAGCAGTCGGACAGGCGGGCATGAGACCCAGTACTTC	CASSRTGGHETQYF
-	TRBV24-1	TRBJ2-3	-	TGTGCCACCAGTGATCCTGACAGACTCACAGATACGCAGTATTTT	CATSDPDRLTDTQYF
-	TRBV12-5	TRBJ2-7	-	TGTGCTAGTGGTATCCAATCGGGGTTCCCGGGGGACGAGCAGTACTTC	CASGIQSGFPGDEQYF
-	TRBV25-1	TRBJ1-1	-	TGTGCCAGCAGTGGGAGGGCGGGGCTCGACACTGAAGCTTTCTTT	CASSGRAGLDTEAFF
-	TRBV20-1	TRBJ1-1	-	TGCAGTGCTAGAGCCCAAGGAAAAGGCTACACTGAAGCTTTCTTT	CSARAQGKGYTEAFF
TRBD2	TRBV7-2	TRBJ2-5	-	TGTGCCAGCAGCCCTCTAGCGGGAGGGGGGGAGACCCAGTACTTC	CASSPLAGGGETQYF
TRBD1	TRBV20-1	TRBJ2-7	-	TGCAGTGCTATTCCCGGGACAGCGGACTACGAGCAGTACTTC	CSAIPGTADYEQYF
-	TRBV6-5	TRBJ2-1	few	TGTGCCAGCAGTTTTTTCGCCGGGACTGCCTACAATGAGCAGTTCTTC	CASSFFAGTAYNEQFF
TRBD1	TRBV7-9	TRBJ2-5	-	TGTGCCAGCAGCTTAATCGACAGGGAGGAGACCCAGTACTTC	CASSLIDREETQYF
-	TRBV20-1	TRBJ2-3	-	TGCAGTGCTAGGGGGGGAGGTGGGAGCAATCCCCCAGATCCGCAGTATTTT	CSARGGGGSNPPDPQYF
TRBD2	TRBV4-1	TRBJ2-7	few	TGCGCCAGCAGCCAAGAAGCGGGAGATCCCTACGAGCAGTACTTC	CASSQEAGDPYEQYF
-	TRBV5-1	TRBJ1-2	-	TGCGCCAGCAGTGTTGGATGGGCGGGGGACTATGGCTACACCTTC	CASSVGWAGDYGYTF
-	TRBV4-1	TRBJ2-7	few	TGCGCCAGCAGTCCCTGGCCGGGGAGGTACGAGCAGTACTTC	CASSPWPGRYEQYF
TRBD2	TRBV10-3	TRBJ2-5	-	TGTGCCATCAGCGGGACGGGAGGTTCGGAGACCCAGTACTTC	CAISGTGGSETQYF
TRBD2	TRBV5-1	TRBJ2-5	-	TGCGCCAGCAGCTTGTTCCCCCAGGCGGGGGTTCTCCAAGAGACCCAGTACTTC	CASSLFPQAGVLQETQYF
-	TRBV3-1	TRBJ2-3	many	TGTGCCAGCAGCCACGGGGCCACAGATACGCAGTATTTT	CASSHGATDTQYF
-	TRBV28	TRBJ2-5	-	TGTGCCAGCAGACACCGGACAGTACAAGAGACCCAGTACTTC	CASRHRTVQETQYF
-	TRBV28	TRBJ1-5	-	TGTGCCAGCAGTTTGGTTGGCAGCACCAATCAGCCCCAGCATTTT	CASSLVGSTNQPQHF
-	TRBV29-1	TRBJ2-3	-	TGCAGCGTTGGGGATACGCAGTATTTT	CSVGDTQYF
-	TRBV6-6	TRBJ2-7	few	TGTGCCAGCAGTTACTGGCCAGAAGGATACGAGCAGTACTTC	CASSYWPEGYEQYF
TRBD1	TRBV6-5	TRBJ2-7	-	TGTGCCAGCAGTTACGGGGGACAGTACGAGCAGTACTTC	CASSYGGQYEQYF
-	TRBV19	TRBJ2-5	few	TGTGCCACAAGAGGGGTCGTTGAGACCCAGTACTTC	CATRGVVETQYF
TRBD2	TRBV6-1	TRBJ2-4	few	TGTGCCAGCAGAGATCTAAACATACTAGCGGGAGAAGATGCCAAAAACATTCAGTACTTC	CASRDLNILAGEDAKNIQYF
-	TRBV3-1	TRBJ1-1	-	TGTGCCAGCAGCCAATTTGGAGCGAACACTGAAGCTTTCTTT	CASSQFGANTEAFF
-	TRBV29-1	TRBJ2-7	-	TGCAGCGTAAGGACAGATACCTACGAGCAGTACTTC	CSVRTDTYEQYF
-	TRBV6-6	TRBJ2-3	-	TGTGCCAGCACTAACCGACAGGACATAGCAGATACGCAGTATTTT	CASTNRQDIADTQYF
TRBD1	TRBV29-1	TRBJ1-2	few	TGCAGCGTTCGCGCCGGGACAGGGAACTATGGCTACACCTTC	CSVRAGTGNYGYTF
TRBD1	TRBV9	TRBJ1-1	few	TGTGCCAGCAGCGACGATCCGGGACAGGGACACATGAACACTGAAGCTTTCTTT	CASSDDPGQGHMNTEAFF
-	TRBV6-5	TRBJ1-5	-	TGTGCCAGCAAGGGACCAGGGTACAATCAGCCCCAGCATTTT	CASKGPGYNQPQHF
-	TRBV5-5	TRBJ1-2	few	TGTGCCAGCAGCCCCTGGGACACCTATGGCTACACCTTC	CASSPWDTYGYTF
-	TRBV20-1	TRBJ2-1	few	TGCAGTGCTAGTTCAGGGGTCTTAAATGAGCAGTTCTTC	CSASSGVLNEQFF
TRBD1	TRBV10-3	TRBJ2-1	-	TGTGCCATCAGCGACAGGGGGCCGTTCAATGAGCAGTTCTTC	CAISDRGPFNEQFF
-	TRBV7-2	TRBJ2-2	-	TGTGTCAGCAGCTTAGTCGGGGGGCCGAACACCGGGGAGCTGTTTTTT	CVSSLVGGPNTGELFF
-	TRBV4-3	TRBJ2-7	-	TGCGCCAGCAGCCAAGAACGGAGGGTAAGAACCGAGCAGTACTTC	CASSQERRVRTEQYF
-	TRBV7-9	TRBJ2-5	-	TGTGCCAGCAGCTTAGGATCGTGGGATGGGGAGACCCAGTACTTC	CASSLGSWDGETQYF
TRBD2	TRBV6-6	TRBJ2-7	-	TGTGCCGGCAGTTACGCGGGGGATGCCTACGAGCAGTACTTC	CAGSYAGDAYEQYF
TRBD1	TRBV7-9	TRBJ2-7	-	TGTGCCAGCAGCTCACAGGGGCCGGAAAACGAGCAGTACTTC	CASSSQGPENEQYF
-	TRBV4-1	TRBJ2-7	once	TGCGCCAGCAGCTACTGGGCGGCAGTCTCCTACGAGCAGTACTTC	CASSYWAAVSYEQYF
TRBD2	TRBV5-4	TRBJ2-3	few	TGTGCCAGCAGCCGCGGGACTAGCGGCACAGATACGCAGTATTTT	CASSRGTSGTDTQYF
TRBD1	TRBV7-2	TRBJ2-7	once	TGTGCCAGCAGCCCTTCGACAGGGACGGACTCCTACGAGCAGTACTTC	CASSPSTGTDSYEQYF
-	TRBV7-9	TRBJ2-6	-	TGTGCCAGCACCTGGGCCAACGTCCTGACTTTC	CASTWANVLTF
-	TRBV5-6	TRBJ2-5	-	TGTGCCAGCAGACTCGACGGCCTTGGGGAGACCCAGTACTTC	CASRLDGLGETQYF
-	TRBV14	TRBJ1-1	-	TGTGCCAGCAGCAGTACAGGGATGTACGCTGAAGCTCTCTTT	CASSSTGMYAEALF
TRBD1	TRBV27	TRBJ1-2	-	TGTGCCAGCAGTTACCGGGACAGGGCGGGGGGCTACACCTTC	CASSYRDRAGGYTF
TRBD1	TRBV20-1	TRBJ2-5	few	TGCAGTACTAGAGATCCCGGACAGGGGGTTCCGGAGACCCAGTACTTC	CSTRDPGQGVPETQYF
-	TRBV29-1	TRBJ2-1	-	TGCAGCTTCTTCCGGGACTATGAGCAGTTCTTC	CSFFRDYEQFF
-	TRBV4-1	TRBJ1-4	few	TGCGCCAGCAGCCAAGGGTCCGGGACTATGTCCGAAAAACTGTTTTTT	CASSQGSGTMSEKLFF
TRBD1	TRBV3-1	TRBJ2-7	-	TGTGCCAGCAGCTTCGGACAGGGTTCCGGGAACAGAGGCGAGCAGTACTTC	CASSFGQGSGNRGEQYF
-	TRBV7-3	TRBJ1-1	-	TGTGCCAGCAGAAGGGGCCTGAACACTGAAGCTTTCTTT	CASRRGLNTEAFF
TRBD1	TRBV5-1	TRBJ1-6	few	TGCGCCAGCAGCTTGTTGGGACAGAAAAATTCACCCCTCCACTTT	CASSLLGQKNSPLHF
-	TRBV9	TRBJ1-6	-	TGTGCCAGCAGCGTCTTGGGGCGACCCCTCCACTTT	CASSVLGRPLHF
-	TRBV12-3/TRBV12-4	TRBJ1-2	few	TGTGCCAACAGTTTAGCGCTCAGAGATAACTATGGCTACACCTTC	CANSLALRDNYGYTF
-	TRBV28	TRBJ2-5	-	TGTGCCAGCAGTTTGAGCCCTCGTCTAGAGACCCAGTACTTC	CASSLSPRLETQYF